The clone carrying this T cell receptor beta chain was seen many times. The target antigen is unknown. Patients between 18 and 65 years old had hyperthyroidism, newly diagnosed and lasting under 2 months. It was RNA transcripts that yielded the amplified TCR beta CDR3 regions. Initially, a first-round RT-PCR of the TCR CDR3 employed the HTBI primer set. TCRdb processed the multiplex PCR reads anew with MiXCR; each CDR3 protein has one entry. The repertoire holds 270,000 or so distinct CDR3 sequences, with over 12% as singletons. The sample belongs to a study of T cells in Graves' hyperthyroidism and ophthalmopathy. Broader study findings: The blood repertoire included most of the expanded thyroid clonotypes above 0.001.

Germline trimming cut 6 bases from V and 4 bases from J; bases unmatched to any gene: 5. Germline CDR1 reads DFQATT; CDR2 reads SNEGSKA (reference sequence). The CDR3 has 12 residues. The chain recombines TRBV20-1 with TRBJ2-5, with 7 positions matching TRBD1. The clonotype originates from a woman aged 45 to 65 with Graves' hyperthyroidism that later progressed to Graves' ophthalmopathy. Sequences were obtained from blood. CDR3 in DNA: TGCAGTGCCCGCGACAGGGCAGAGACCCAGTACTTC. Its translation is CSARDRAETQYF.